A selection of T cell receptor beta chains follows, all from one sample in a study of T cells after yellow fever vaccination. TCRdb reprocessed the 5' RACE reads with MiXCR, giving one entry per CDR3 protein. The top ten clones hold over 12% of a sample with some 500,000 distinct CDR3 sequences, roughly 14% of them seen once. Sequencing was performed on PBMCs, taken on the day of the yellow fever booster vaccination. Receptor source: a man aged 25-45 years who received the YFV17D yellow fever vaccine. Both conserved end residues are part of each CDR3. D genes are given only for firm matches.

v_call: TRBV7-2
d_call: TRBD2
j_call: TRBJ2-2
cdr3_aa: CASSLTSGIGGGELFF

v_call: TRBV6-1
d_call: NA
j_call: TRBJ1-1
cdr3_aa: CASRRETENTEAFF

v_call: TRBV30
d_call: NA
j_call: TRBJ2-5
cdr3_aa: CAWKGWGRIETQYF

v_call: TRBV6-1
d_call: NA
j_call: TRBJ1-1
cdr3_aa: CASTLPGTEAFF

v_call: TRBV10-3
d_call: NA
j_call: TRBJ2-3
cdr3_aa: CAIAGGADTQYF

v_call: TRBV20-1
d_call: TRBD2
j_call: TRBJ2-5
cdr3_aa: CSASVAGGPQETQYF

v_call: TRBV12-3/TRBV12-4
d_call: NA
j_call: TRBJ2-6
cdr3_aa: CASSLPGQVDF

v_call: TRBV20-1
d_call: NA
j_call: TRBJ1-5
cdr3_aa: CSARASQPLFHQPQHF

v_call: TRBV7-6
d_call: NA
j_call: TRBJ2-5
cdr3_aa: CASSSGGVGETQYF

v_call: TRBV5-1
d_call: NA
j_call: TRBJ2-5
cdr3_aa: CASSLEYFQETQYF

v_call: TRBV12-3/TRBV12-4
d_call: NA
j_call: TRBJ2-2
cdr3_aa: CASSYRDGSTGELFF

v_call: TRBV28
d_call: TRBD1
j_call: TRBJ1-2
cdr3_aa: CASSLRGLGYTF

v_call: TRBV14
d_call: TRBD1
j_call: TRBJ2-7
cdr3_aa: CASSQDPGQADSYEQYF

v_call: TRBV20-1
d_call: NA
j_call: TRBJ2-5
cdr3_aa: CSARVSIGETQYF

v_call: TRBV5-5
d_call: NA
j_call: TRBJ1-5
cdr3_aa: CASSLSLGPYSNQPQHF

v_call: TRBV20-1
d_call: TRBD2
j_call: TRBJ2-7
cdr3_aa: CSARTTGLASLEQYF

v_call: TRBV7-2
d_call: NA
j_call: TRBJ2-1
cdr3_aa: CASSIHSVGLRNEQFF

v_call: TRBV15
d_call: NA
j_call: TRBJ1-2
cdr3_aa: CATSRGASGGGYTF

v_call: TRBV20-1
d_call: NA
j_call: TRBJ1-5
cdr3_aa: CSANRDDQPQHF

v_call: TRBV4-1
d_call: NA
j_call: TRBJ2-5
cdr3_aa: CASSQDDKGTQETQYF

v_call: TRBV5-1
d_call: NA
j_call: TRBJ2-2
cdr3_aa: CASSLYRLGNTGELFF

v_call: TRBV6-1
d_call: NA
j_call: TRBJ1-5
cdr3_aa: CASSLRGGRANQPQHF

v_call: TRBV5-1
d_call: TRBD1
j_call: TRBJ1-1
cdr3_aa: CASRRIYRGARNTEAFF

v_call: TRBV6-2/TRBV6-3
d_call: TRBD1
j_call: TRBJ2-7
cdr3_aa: CASSYSGQEVSYEQYF

v_call: TRBV5-5
d_call: TRBD2
j_call: TRBJ2-3
cdr3_aa: CASMMGGSTDTQYF

v_call: TRBV7-8
d_call: TRBD2
j_call: TRBJ2-7
cdr3_aa: CASSLYTSGYEQYF

v_call: TRBV21-1
d_call: NA
j_call: TRBJ2-5
cdr3_aa: CASITPRGLTPQYF

v_call: TRBV28
d_call: NA
j_call: TRBJ2-3
cdr3_aa: CASKSFGRSTDTQYF

v_call: TRBV6-5
d_call: TRBD1
j_call: TRBJ1-2
cdr3_aa: CASSASTGGYGYTF

v_call: TRBV7-2
d_call: NA
j_call: TRBJ1-3
cdr3_aa: CASSLERSGNTIYF

v_call: TRBV6-5
d_call: NA
j_call: TRBJ1-1
cdr3_aa: CASSSPWTVNTEAFF

v_call: TRBV15
d_call: NA
j_call: TRBJ2-1
cdr3_aa: CATSRDLGREQFF

v_call: TRBV6-2/TRBV6-3
d_call: NA
j_call: TRBJ2-3
cdr3_aa: CASNPGRDTQYF

v_call: TRBV12-3/TRBV12-4
d_call: TRBD1
j_call: TRBJ2-1
cdr3_aa: CASSLRTGGNEQFF

v_call: TRBV20-1
d_call: TRBD2
j_call: TRBJ2-1
cdr3_aa: CSARRTSRPNEQFF

v_call: TRBV19
d_call: NA
j_call: TRBJ2-5
cdr3_aa: CASKVSGVETQYF

v_call: TRBV3-1
d_call: NA
j_call: TRBJ2-1
cdr3_aa: CASKANTPNLIF

v_call: TRBV27
d_call: NA
j_call: TRBJ2-2
cdr3_aa: CASSPDFTGELFF

v_call: TRBV6-5
d_call: NA
j_call: TRBJ1-5
cdr3_aa: CASSYSAGRGQPQHF

v_call: TRBV6-5
d_call: NA
j_call: TRBJ2-1
cdr3_aa: CASSYNRYGNEQFF

v_call: TRBV29-1
d_call: NA
j_call: TRBJ1-4
cdr3_aa: CSVEDDRSEGSKLFF

v_call: TRBV12-3/TRBV12-4
d_call: TRBD1
j_call: TRBJ2-2
cdr3_aa: CASSLVRGQGGELFF

v_call: TRBV18
d_call: TRBD1
j_call: TRBJ2-2
cdr3_aa: CASSPSRTGTGYTGELFF

v_call: TRBV27
d_call: NA
j_call: TRBJ1-5
cdr3_aa: CASSRINQPQHF

v_call: TRBV29-1
d_call: NA
j_call: TRBJ2-3
cdr3_aa: CSVDGQTTDTQYF

v_call: TRBV23-1
d_call: NA
j_call: TRBJ1-2
cdr3_aa: CASPEGQSGCGYTF

v_call: TRBV11-1
d_call: TRBD2
j_call: TRBJ2-7
cdr3_aa: CASSDTGGGLAGGRSYEQYF

v_call: TRBV7-3
d_call: NA
j_call: TRBJ1-1
cdr3_aa: CASSLTRDSGTEAFF

v_call: TRBV6-1
d_call: TRBD1
j_call: TRBJ2-7
cdr3_aa: CASRFGQGSEQYF

v_call: TRBV15
d_call: NA
j_call: TRBJ1-5
cdr3_aa: CATSRDPGVNQPQHF

v_call: TRBV3-1
d_call: NA
j_call: TRBJ1-2
cdr3_aa: CASSLLRGRANYGYTF

v_call: TRBV7-6
d_call: NA
j_call: TRBJ1-1
cdr3_aa: CASSLGSPGYTEAFF

v_call: TRBV6-6
d_call: TRBD1
j_call: TRBJ2-7
cdr3_aa: CASRDTGDEQYF

v_call: TRBV5-6
d_call: NA
j_call: TRBJ2-1
cdr3_aa: CASSLPWRSYNEQFF

v_call: TRBV15
d_call: NA
j_call: TRBJ2-1
cdr3_aa: CATSRLAPNGNEQFF

v_call: TRBV9
d_call: NA
j_call: TRBJ1-5
cdr3_aa: CASSVAPGENQPQHF

v_call: TRBV4-3
d_call: TRBD2
j_call: TRBJ2-1
cdr3_aa: CASSQDSVRESSYNEQFF

v_call: TRBV6-2/TRBV6-3
d_call: TRBD2
j_call: TRBJ2-2
cdr3_aa: CASSPSSGRAYTGELFF

v_call: TRBV12-3/TRBV12-4
d_call: TRBD1
j_call: TRBJ1-1
cdr3_aa: CASSPDRVELSEAFF

v_call: TRBV6-2/TRBV6-3
d_call: NA
j_call: TRBJ1-5
cdr3_aa: CASGHDDQPQHF